This TCR beta chain comes out of a study of T-cell reconstitution after alpha-beta-depleted transplantation in children. General study results and limits: By about two months after transplant, alpha-beta T cells reportedly arose from several hundred graft clones that had expanded.

Unique molecular identifiers were incorporated into the prepared TCRbeta library. MiXCR, applied by TCRdb to the PCR reads, yields one record per CDR3 protein. The sample carries hundreds of thousands of distinct CDR3 sequences, 15% to 20% recorded once. Germline CDR1 and CDR2: SGHRS and YFSETQ. V lost 1 base and J lost 4, with 8 bases in between. The CDR3 has 14 amino acids. As for this clonotype: Its antigen is unknown.

This rearrangement joins TRBV5-1 to TRBJ2-2, with D tentatively TRBD1 (5 bases). This receptor was obtained from a boy under three years old who had a stem cell transplant for Wiskott-Aldrich syndrome, so the T cells may come from the graft donor. The sample in question was PBMCs, mostly from graft donor cells, obtained 360 days after TCRalphabeta/CD19-depleted stem cell transplant. Here the CDR3 DNA reads TGCGCCAGCAGCTTGAGCAGGGCCACCGGGGAGCTGTTTTTT. This encodes CASSLSRATGELFF. The full variable domain, rest sourced from reference TRBV5-1 and TRBJ2-2, is KAGVTQTPRYLIKTRGQQVTLSCSPISGHRSVSWYQQTPGQGLQFLFEYFSETQRNKGNFPGRFSGRQFSNSRSEMNVSTLELGDSALYLCASSLSRATGELFFGEGSRLTVL.